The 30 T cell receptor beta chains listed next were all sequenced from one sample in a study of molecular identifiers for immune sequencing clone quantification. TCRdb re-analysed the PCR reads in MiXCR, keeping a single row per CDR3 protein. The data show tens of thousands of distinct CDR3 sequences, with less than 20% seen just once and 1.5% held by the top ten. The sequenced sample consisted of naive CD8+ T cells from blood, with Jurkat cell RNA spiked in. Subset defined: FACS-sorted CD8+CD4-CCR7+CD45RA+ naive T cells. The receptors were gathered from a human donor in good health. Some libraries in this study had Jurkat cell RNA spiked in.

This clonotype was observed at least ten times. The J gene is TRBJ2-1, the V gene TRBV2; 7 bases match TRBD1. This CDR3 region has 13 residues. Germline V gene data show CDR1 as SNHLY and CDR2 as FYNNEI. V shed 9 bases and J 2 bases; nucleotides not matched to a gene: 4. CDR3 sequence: CARTGAPYNEQFF. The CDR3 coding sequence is TGTGCCAGAACAGGGGCCCCCTACAATGAGCAGTTCTTC.

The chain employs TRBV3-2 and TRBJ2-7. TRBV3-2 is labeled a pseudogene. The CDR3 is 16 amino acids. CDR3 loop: CASSLHYVQSSYEQYF. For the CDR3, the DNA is TGTGCCAGCAGCCTCCATTATGTACAGAGCTCCTACGAGCAGTACTTC.

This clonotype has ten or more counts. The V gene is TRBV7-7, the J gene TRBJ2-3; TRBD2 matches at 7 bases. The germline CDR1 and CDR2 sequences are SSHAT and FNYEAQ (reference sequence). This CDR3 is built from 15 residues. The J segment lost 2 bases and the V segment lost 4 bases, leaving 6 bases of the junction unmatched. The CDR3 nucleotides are TGTGCCAGCAGCTACTCTAGCGGCCTCACAGATACGCAGTATTTT. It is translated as CASSYSSGLTDTQYF.

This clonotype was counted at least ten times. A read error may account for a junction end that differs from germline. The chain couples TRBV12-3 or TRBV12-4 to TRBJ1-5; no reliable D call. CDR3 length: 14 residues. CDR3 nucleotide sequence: TGTGCCAGCAGCTTAGGAGATAGCAATCAGCCCCAGCATTTT. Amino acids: CASSLGDSNQPQHF.

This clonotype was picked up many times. The CDR3 bases are TGTGCCAGCAGTCCCTCCGGGGGCAATCAGCCCCAGCATTTT. Its protein product is CASSPSGGNQPQHF. The chain couples TRBV12-3 or TRBV12-4 to TRBJ1-5; D unclear. The CDR3 has 14 amino acids. V shed 5 bases and J shed 2 bases, with 10 bases lying between them.

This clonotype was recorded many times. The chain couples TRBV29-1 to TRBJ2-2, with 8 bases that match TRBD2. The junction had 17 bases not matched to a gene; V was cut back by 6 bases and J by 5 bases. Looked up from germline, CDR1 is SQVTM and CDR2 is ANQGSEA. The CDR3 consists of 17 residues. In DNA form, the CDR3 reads TGCAGCGTACCGAGAAGAGGGGCAGCGGGAGAGACCGGGGAGCTGTTTTTT. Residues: CSVPRRGAAGETGELFF.

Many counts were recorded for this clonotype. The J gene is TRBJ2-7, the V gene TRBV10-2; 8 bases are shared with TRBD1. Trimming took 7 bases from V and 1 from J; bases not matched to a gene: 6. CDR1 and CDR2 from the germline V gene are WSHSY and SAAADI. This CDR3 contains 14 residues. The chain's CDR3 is CASIGTGLSYEQYF. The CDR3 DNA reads TGCGCCAGCATCGGGACAGGTCTTTCCTACGAGCAGTACTTC.

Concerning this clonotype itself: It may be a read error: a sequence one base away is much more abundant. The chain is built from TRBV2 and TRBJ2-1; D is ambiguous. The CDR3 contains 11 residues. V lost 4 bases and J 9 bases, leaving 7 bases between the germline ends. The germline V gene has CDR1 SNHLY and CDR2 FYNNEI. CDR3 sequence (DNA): TGTGCCAGCAGTGGGGCCCCTGAGCAGTTCTTC. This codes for CASSGAPEQFF.

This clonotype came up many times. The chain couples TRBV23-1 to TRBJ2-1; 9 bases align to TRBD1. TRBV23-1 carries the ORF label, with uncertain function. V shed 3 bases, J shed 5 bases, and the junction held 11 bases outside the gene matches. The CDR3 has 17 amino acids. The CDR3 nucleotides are TGCGCCAGCAGTCATGATTTGAGGACAGGGGCCCACAATGAGCAGTTCTTC. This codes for CASSHDLRTGAHNEQFF.

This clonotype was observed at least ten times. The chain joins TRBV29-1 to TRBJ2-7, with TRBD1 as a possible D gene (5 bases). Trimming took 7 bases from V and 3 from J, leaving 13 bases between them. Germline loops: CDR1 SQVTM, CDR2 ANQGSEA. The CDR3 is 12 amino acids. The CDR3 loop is CSATEANYEQYF. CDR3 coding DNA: TGCAGCGCGACAGAGGCGAACTACGAGCAGTACTTC.

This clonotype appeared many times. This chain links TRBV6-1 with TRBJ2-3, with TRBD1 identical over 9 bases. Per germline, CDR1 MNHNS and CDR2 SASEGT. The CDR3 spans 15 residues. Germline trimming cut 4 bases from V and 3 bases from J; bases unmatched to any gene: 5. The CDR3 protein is CASSGTGGGTDTQYF. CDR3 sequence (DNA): TGTGCCAGCAGTGGCACAGGGGGCGGGACAGATACGCAGTATTTT.

This CDR3 reads CASKRVVCSYEQYF. The CDR3 bases are TGTGCCAGCAAGCGCGTGGTATGCTCCTACGAGCAGTACTTC. The rearrangement joins TRBV7-3 to TRBJ2-7; D gene ambiguous. With 7 bases removed from V and 0 bases from J, the gap between germline ends came to 13 bases. The CDR3 runs to 14 residues. Germline-derived CDR1 and CDR2 are SGHTA and FQGTGA.

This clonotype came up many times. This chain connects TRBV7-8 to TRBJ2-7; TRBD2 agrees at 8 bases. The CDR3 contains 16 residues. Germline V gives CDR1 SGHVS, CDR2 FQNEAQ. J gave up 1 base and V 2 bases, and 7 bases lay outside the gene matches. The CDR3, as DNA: TGTGCCAGCAGCTTAAGAGGCGCGGGAGGTTCCTACGAGCAGTACTTC. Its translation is CASSLRGAGGSYEQYF.

Written as DNA, the CDR3 is TGTGCCAGCAGTTTAACTGCATGGGGGGTGGCGGAGACCCAGTACTTC. It codes for CASSLTAWGVAETQYF. The V and J genes are TRBV12-3 or TRBV12-4 and TRBJ2-5, with TRBD2 as a possible D gene (6 bases). The CDR3 extends over 16 amino acids. Trimming shortened V by 2 bases and J by 5 bases, and 18 bases separated the two germline ends.

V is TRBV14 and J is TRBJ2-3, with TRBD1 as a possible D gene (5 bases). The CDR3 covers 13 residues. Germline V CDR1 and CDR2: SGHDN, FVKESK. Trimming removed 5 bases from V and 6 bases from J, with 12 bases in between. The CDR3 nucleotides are TGTGCCAGCAGCGTAACCAGGGCCGATACGCAGTATTTT. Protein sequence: CASSVTRADTQYF.

Here the CDR3 DNA reads TGTGCTAGTGGACCGGGACAGGGTCACAATGAGCAGTTCTTC. It yields the protein CASGPGQGHNEQFF. The chain is built from TRBV12-5 and TRBJ2-1; TRBD1 matches 9 bases. The CDR3 has 14 residues. The J segment lost 5 bases and the V segment lost 6 bases, leaving 5 bases of the junction unmatched. Germline loops: CDR1 LGHNT, CDR2 FRNRAP.

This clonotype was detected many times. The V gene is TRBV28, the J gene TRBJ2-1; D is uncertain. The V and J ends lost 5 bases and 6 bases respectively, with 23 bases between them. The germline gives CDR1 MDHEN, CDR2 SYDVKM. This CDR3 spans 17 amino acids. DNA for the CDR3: TGTGCCAGCAGTCTACGCACTATCGGCCGATACCCCAATGAGCAGTTCTTC. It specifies CASSLRTIGRYPNEQFF. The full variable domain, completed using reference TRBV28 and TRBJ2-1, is DVKVTQSSRYLVKRTGEKVFLECVQDMDHENMFWYRQDPGLGLRLIYFSYDVKMKEKGDIPEGYSVSREKKERFSLILESASTNQTSMYLCASSLRTIGRYPNEQFFGPGTRLTVL.

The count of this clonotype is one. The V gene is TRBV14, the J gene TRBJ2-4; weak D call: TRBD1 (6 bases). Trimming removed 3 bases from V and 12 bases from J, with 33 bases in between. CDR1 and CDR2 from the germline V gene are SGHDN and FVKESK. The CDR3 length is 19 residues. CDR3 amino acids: CASSHGPVAASSPGDTQYF. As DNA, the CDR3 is TGTGCCAGCAGCCACGGGCCCGTCGCGGCGAGTTCCCCAGGGGACACTCAGTACTTC.

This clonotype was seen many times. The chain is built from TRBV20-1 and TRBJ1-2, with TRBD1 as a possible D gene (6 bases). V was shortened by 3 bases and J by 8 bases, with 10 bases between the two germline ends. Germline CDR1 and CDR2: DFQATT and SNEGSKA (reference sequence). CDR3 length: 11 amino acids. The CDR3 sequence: CSASAGAGYTF. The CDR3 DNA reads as TGCAGTGCTAGCGCGGGGGCCGGCTACACCTTC.

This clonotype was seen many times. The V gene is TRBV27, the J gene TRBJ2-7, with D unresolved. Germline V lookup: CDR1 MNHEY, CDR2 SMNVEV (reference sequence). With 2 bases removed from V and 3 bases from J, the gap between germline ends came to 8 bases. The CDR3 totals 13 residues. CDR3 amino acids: CASSLGQNYEQYF. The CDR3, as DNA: TGTGCCAGCAGTTTAGGGCAGAACTACGAGCAGTACTTC.

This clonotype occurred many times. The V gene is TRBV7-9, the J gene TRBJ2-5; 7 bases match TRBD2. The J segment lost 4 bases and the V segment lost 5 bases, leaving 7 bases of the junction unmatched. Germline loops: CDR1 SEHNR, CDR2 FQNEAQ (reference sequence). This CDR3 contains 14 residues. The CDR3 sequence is CASSPTSVVETQYF. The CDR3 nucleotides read TGTGCCAGCAGCCCTACTAGCGTAGTAGAGACCCAGTACTTC.

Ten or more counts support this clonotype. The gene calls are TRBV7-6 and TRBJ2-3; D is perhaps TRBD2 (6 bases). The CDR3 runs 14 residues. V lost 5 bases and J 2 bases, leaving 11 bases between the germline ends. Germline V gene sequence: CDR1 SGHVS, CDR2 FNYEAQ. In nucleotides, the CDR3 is TGTGCCAGCAGCAAGCTACTAGCCACAGATACGCAGTATTTT. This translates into CASSKLLATDTQYF.

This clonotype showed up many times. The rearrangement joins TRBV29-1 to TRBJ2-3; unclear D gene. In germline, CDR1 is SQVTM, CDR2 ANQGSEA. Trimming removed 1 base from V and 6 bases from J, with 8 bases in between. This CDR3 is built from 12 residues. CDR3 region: CSVEGFPDTQYF. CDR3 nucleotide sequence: TGCAGCGTTGAAGGATTCCCGGATACGCAGTATTTT.

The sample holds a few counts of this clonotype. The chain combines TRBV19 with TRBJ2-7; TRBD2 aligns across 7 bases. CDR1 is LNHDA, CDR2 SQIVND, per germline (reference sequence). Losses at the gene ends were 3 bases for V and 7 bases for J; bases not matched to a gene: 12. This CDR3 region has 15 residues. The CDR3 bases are TGTGCCAGTAGTATTATGGGCGGGAGTGCGGGTGAGCAGTACTTC. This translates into CASSIMGGSAGEQYF. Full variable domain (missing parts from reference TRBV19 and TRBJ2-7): DGGITQSPKYLFRKEGQNVTLSCEQNLNHDAMYWYRQDPGQGLRLIYYSQIVNDFQKGDIAEGYSVSREKKESFPLTVTSAQKNPTAFYLCASSIMGGSAGEQYFGPGTRLTVT.

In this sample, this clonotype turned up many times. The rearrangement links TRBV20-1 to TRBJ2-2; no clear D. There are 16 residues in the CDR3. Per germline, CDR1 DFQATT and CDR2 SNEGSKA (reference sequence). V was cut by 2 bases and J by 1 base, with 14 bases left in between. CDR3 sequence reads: CSARKRRLENTGELFF. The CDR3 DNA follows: TGCAGTGCTAGAAAGAGGCGGCTAGAGAACACCGGGGAGCTGTTTTTT.

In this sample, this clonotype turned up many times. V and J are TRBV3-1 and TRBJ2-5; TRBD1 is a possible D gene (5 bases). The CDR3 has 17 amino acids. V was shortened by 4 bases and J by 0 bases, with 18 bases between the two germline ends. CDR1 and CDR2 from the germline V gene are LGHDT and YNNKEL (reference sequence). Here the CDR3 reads CASSPSSGAEYQETQYF. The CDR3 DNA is TGTGCCAGCAGCCCCTCTAGTGGGGCGGAGTACCAAGAGACCCAGTACTTC.

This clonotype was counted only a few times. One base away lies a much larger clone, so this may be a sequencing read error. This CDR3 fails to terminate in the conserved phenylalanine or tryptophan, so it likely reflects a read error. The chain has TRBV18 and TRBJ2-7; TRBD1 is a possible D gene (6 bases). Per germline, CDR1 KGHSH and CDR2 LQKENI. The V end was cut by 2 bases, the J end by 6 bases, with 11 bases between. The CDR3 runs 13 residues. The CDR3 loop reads CASSPSARGEQYL. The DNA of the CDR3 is TGTGCCAGCTCACCATCCGCCAGGGGCGAGCAGTACCTC.

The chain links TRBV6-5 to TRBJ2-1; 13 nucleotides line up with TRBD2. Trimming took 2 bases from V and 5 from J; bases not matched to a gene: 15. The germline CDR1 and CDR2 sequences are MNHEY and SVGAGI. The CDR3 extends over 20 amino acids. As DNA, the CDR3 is TGTGCCAGCAGTTACAGGGGCACTAGCGGGAGGGGGGGCGTAGACAATGAGCAGTTCTTC. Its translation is CASSYRGTSGRGGVDNEQFF.

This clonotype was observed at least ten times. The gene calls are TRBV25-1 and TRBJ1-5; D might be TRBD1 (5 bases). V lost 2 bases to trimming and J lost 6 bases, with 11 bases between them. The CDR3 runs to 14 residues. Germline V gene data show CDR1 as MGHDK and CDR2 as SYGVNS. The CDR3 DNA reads TGTGCCAGCAGTGAACCGCAGGGAGTTCAGCCCCAGCATTTT. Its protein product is CASSEPQGVQPQHF.

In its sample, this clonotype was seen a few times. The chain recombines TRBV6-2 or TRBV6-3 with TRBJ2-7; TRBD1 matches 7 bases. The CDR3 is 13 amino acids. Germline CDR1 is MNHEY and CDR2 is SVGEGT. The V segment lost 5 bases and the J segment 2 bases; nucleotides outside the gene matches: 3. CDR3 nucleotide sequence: TGTGCCAGCAGTCCAGGGGGAACCTACGAGCAGTACTTC. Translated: CASSPGGTYEQYF.